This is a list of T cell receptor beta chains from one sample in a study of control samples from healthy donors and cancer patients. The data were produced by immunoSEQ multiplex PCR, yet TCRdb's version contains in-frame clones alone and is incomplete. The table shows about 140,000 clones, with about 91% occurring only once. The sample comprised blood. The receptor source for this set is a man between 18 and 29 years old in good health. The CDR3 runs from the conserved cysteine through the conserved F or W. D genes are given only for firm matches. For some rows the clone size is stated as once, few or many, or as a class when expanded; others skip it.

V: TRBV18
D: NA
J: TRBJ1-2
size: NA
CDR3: CASSYDPQAGYGYTF
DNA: TGTGCCAGCTCATATGACCCCCAAGCCGGCTATGGCTACACCTTC

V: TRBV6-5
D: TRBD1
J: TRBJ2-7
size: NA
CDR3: CASSTRTGLDEQYF
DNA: TGTGCCAGCAGTACACGGACAGGCCTGGACGAGCAGTACTTC

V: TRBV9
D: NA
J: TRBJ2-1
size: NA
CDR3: CASSATPGFEQFF
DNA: TGTGCCAGCAGCGCCACGCCGGGGTTTGAGCAGTTCTTC

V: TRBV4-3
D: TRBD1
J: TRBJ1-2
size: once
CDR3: CASSQEGAGGFGYGYTF
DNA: TGCGCCAGCAGCCAAGAGGGAGCAGGGGGCTTCGGCTATGGCTACACCTTC

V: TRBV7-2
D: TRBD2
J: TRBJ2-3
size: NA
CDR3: CASSSGTSGGVRTDTQYF
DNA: TGTGCCAGCAGCTCCGGGACTAGCGGGGGGGTCCGCACAGATACGCAGTATTTT

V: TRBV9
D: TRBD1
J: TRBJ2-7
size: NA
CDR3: CASSPGQTISYEQYF
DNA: TGTGCCAGCAGCCCGGGACAGACTATCTCCTACGAGCAGTACTTC

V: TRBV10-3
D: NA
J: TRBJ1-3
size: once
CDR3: CAISIDNSGNTIYF
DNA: TGTGCCATCAGTATAGACAACTCTGGAAACACCATATATTTT

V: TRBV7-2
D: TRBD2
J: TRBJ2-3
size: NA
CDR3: CASSPRGGYPTDTQYF
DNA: TGTGCCAGCAGCCCCCGGGGGGGCTATCCCACAGATACGCAGTATTTT

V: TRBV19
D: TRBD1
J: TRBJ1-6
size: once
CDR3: CASKTGQGFSPLHF
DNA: TGTGCCAGTAAAACGGGACAGGGTTTTTCACCCCTCCACTTT

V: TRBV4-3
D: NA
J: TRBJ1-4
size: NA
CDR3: CASSQDPGGEANEKLFF
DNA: TGCGCCAGCAGCCAAGATCCGGGGGGCGAGGCTAATGAAAAACTGTTTTTT

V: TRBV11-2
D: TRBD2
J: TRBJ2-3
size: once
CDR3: CASSLAGGADTQYF
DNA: TGTGCCAGCAGCTTAGCGGGGGGTGCAGATACGCAGTATTTT

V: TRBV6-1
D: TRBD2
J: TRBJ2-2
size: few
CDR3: CASSEGGGRYTGELFF
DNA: TGTGCCAGCAGTGAGGGGGGGGGACGATACACCGGGGAGCTGTTTTTT

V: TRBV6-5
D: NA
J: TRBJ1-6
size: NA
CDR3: CASSMGHLNSPLHF
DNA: TGTGCCAGCAGTATGGGACACCTCAATTCACCCCTCCACTTT

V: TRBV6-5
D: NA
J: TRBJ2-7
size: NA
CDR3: CASSYSWQGIREQYF
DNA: TGTGCCAGCAGTTACTCTTGGCAGGGGATTCGCGAGCAGTACTTC

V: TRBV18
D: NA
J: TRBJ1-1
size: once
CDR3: CASSPLGNTEAFF
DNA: TGTGCCAGCTCACCTTTGGGAAACACTGAAGCTTTCTTT

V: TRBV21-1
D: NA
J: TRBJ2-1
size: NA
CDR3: CASSKAGAKMGSYNEQFF
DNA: TGTGCCAGCAGCAAAGCAGGAGCCAAAATGGGGTCCTACAATGAGCAGTTCTTC

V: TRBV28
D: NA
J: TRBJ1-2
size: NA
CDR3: CASSPSTNYGYTF
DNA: TGTGCCAGCAGTCCCTCCACCAACTATGGCTACACCTTC

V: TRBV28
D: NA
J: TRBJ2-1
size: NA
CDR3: CASSLSGTNEQFF
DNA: TGTGCCAGCAGTTTATCAGGGACCAATGAGCAGTTCTTC

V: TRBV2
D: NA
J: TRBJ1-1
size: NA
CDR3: CASSGAGRNTEAFF
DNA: TGTGCCAGCAGCGGGGCGGGGAGGAACACTGAAGCTTTCTTT

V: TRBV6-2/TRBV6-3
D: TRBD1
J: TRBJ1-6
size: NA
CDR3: CASSNRDRVYLPLHF
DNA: TGTGCCAGCAGCAACCGGGACAGGGTATATTTACCCCTCCACTTT

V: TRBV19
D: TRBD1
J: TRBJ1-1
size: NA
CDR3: CASSILRQGLMNTEAFF
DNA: TGTGCCAGTAGTATCCTCCGACAGGGGCTAATGAACACTGAAGCTTTCTTT

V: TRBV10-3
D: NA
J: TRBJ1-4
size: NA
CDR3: CAISESARTFFIF
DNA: TGTGCCATCAGTGAGTCGGCGCGGACCTTTTTTATTTTT

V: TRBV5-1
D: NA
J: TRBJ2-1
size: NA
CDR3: CASSLPLQGSYNEQFF
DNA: TGCGCCAGCAGCCTTCCCTTACAGGGTAGCTACAATGAGCAGTTCTTC

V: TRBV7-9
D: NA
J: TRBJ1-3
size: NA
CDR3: CASSLVQSVGGNTIYF
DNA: TGTGCCAGCAGCTTAGTACAGTCTGTAGGTGGAAACACCATATATTTT

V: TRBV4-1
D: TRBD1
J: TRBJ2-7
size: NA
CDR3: CASSQDGTGSYEQYF
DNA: TGCGCCAGCAGCCAAGACGGGACAGGCTCCTACGAGCAGTACTTC

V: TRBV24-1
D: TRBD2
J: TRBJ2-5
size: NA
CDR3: CATSGSGGGTTQYF
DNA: TGTGCCACCAGTGGGTCGGGGGGTGGCACGACCCAGTACTTC

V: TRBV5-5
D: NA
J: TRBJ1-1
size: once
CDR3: CASSFFSGQGNTEAFF
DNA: TGTGCCAGCAGCTTCTTCTCCGGGCAGGGGAACACTGAAGCTTTCTTT

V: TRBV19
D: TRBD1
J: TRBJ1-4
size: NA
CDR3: CASSIPAFKRGQGSANEKLFF
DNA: TGTGCCAGTAGTATTCCCGCTTTCAAGCGGGGACAGGGATCTGCTAATGAAAAACTGTTTTTT

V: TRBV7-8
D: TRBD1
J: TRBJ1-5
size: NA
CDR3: CASSFGTGLGGNQPQHF
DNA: TGTGCCAGCAGCTTCGGGACAGGGCTTGGAGGCAATCAGCCCCAGCATTTT

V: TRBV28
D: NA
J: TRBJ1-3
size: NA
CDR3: CASSLVGRGNTIYF
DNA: TGTGCCAGCAGTTTAGTTGGCAGGGGAAACACCATATATTTT

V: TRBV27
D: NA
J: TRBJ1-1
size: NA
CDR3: CASSLPNTEAFF
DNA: TGTGCCAGCAGTCTTCCGAACACTGAAGCTTTCTTT

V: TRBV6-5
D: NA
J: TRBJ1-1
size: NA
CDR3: CASSYEGRTEAFF
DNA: TGTGCCAGCAGTTACGAGGGGCGCACTGAAGCTTTCTTT

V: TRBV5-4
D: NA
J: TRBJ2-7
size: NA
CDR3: CASSLAQGEQYF
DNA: TGTGCCAGCAGCTTGGCGCAGGGAGAGCAGTACTTC

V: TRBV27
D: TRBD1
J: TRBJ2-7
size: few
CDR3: CASSPLDRAGEQYF
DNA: TGTGCCAGCAGTCCTCTGGACAGGGCGGGAGAGCAGTACTTC

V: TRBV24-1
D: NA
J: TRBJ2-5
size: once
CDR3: CATSDLRGQGGETQYF
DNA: TGTGCCACCAGTGATTTGCGAGGTCAGGGAGGAGAGACCCAGTACTTC

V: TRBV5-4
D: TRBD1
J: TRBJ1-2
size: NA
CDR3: CASSLDRGKGYTF
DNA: TGTGCCAGCAGCTTGGACAGGGGGAAAGGCTACACCTTC

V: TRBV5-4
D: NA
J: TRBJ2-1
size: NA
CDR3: CASSLRSLYNEQFF
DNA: TGTGCCAGCAGCCTCCGAAGTTTGTACAATGAGCAGTTCTTC

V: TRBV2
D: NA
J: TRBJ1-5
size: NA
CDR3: CASSGTDNSNQPQHF
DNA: TGTGCCAGCAGTGGTACAGATAATAGCAATCAGCCCCAGCATTTT

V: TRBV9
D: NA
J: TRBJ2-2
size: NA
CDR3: CASSRGNTGELFF
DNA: TGTGCCAGCAGCAGGGGGAACACCGGGGAGCTGTTTTTT

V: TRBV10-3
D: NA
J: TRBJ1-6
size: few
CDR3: CAIRQGTDNSPLHF
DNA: TGTGCCATCAGGCAAGGTACGGATAATTCACCCCTCCACTTT

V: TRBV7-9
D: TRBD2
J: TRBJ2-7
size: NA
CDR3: CASTERGGSYEQYF
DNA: TGTGCCAGCACCGAACGCGGGGGGAGCTACGAGCAGTACTTC

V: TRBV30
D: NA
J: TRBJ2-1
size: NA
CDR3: CAWNGHVRTFEQFF
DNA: TGTGCCTGGAACGGACATGTACGGACCTTTGAGCAGTTCTTC

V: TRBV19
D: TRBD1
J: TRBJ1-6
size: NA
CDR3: CASRTGNSPLHF
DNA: TGTGCCAGCCGGACAGGGAATTCACCCCTCCACTTT

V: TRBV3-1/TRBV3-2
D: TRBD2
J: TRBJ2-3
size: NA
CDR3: CASSRGGADTQYF
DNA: TGTGCCAGCAGCCGGGGGGGTGCAGATACGCAGTATTTT

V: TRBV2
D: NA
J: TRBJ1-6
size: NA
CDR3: CASSPRGASYNSPLHF
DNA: TGTGCCAGCAGTCCCAGGGGTGCCTCCTATAATTCACCCCTCCACTTT

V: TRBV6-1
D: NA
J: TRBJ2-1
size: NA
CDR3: CASREGAVGEQFF
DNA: TGTGCCAGCAGGGAAGGGGCTGTGGGTGAGCAGTTCTTC

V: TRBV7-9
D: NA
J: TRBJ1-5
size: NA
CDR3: CASSARPDQPQHF
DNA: TGTGCCAGCAGCGCCCGCCCCGATCAGCCCCAGCATTTT

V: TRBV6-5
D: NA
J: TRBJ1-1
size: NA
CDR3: CASTRAGESTEAFF
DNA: TGTGCCAGCACCCGAGCGGGGGAGAGCACTGAAGCTTTCTTT

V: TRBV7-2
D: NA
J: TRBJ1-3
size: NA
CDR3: CASSLAQQFTSSGNTIYF
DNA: TGTGCCAGCAGCTTGGCCCAACAGTTCACGAGCTCTGGAAACACCATATATTTT

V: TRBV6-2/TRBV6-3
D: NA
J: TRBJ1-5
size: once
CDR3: CASSPDTGNQPQHF
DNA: TGTGCCAGCAGTCCGGACACCGGCAATCAGCCCCAGCATTTT

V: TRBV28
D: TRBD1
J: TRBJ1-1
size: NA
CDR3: CASSWDRGPNTEAFF
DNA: TGTGCCAGCAGTTGGGACAGGGGCCCAAACACTGAAGCTTTCTTT

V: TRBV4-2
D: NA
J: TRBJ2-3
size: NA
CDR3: CASSQRDSIHTQYF
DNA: TGTGCCAGCAGCCAGAGGGACTCAATTCATACGCAGTATTTT

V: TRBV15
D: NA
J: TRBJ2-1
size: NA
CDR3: CATARQARSYNEQFF
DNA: TGTGCCACCGCCAGACAGGCCCGATCCTACAATGAGCAGTTCTTC

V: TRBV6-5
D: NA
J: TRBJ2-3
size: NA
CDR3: CATPGPNTDTQYF
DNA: TGTGCCACTCCGGGGCCAAACACAGATACGCAGTATTTT